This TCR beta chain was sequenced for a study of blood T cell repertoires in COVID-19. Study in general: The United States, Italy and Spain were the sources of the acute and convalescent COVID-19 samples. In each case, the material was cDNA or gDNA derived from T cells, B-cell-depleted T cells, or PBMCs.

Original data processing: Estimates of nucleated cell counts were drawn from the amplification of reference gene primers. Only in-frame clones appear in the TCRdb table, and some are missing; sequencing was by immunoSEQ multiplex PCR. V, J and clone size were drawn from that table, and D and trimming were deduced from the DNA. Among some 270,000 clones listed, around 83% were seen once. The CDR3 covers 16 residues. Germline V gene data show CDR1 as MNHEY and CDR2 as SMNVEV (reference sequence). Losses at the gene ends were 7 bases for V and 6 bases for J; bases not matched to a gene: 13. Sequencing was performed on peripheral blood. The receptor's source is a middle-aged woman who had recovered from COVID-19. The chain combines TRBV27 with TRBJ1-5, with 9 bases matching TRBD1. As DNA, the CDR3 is TGTGCCAGCACACAATACCGGGACAGGGTAAGTCAGCCCCAGCATTTT. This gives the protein CASTQYRDRVSQPQHF.